Presented here are 24 T cell receptor beta chains from one specimen sequenced in a study of shared clonotypes between healthy human individuals. Libraries were prepared by immunoSEQ multiplex PCR; TCRdb keeps only in-frame clonotypes and omits some of them. The table lists around 560,000 clones, 85% to 95% of them singletons. Naive CD8 cells were CD45RO-negative, positively selected for CCR7, excluding terminally differentiated effector memory CD45RA+ cells. Sample: naive CD8+ T cells sorted from blood. Receptors originate from a woman aged 25-40 years in good health.

The chain employs TRBV11-2 and TRBJ1-4; D gene uncertain. CDR3 length equals 15 residues. Trimming took 5 bases from V and 0 from J, leaving 10 bases between them. CDR1 and CDR2 from the germline V gene are SGHAT and FQNNGV. CDR3 nucleotide sequence: TGTGCCAGCAGCACGACCGGGACAACTAATGAAAAACTGTTTTTT. The encoded protein is CASSTTGTTNEKLFF.

A note on this clone: Likely a read error: the CDR3 ends without its conserved phenylalanine or tryptophan. The DNA is omitted, as the CDR3 cannot be located on it reliably, and the CDR3 follows TCRdb's listing. This chain links TRBV28 with TRBJ1-1. CDR1 and CDR2 from the germline V gene are MDHEN and SYDVKM. Counting both end residues, the CDR3 totals 11 amino acids. The CDR3 here is CASSFGTSTAY.

The chain couples TRBV27 to TRBJ1-2, with D unclear. Germline CDR1 and CDR2: MNHEY and SMNVEV (reference sequence). The length of the CDR3 is 15 residues. V was shortened by 3 bases and J by 7 bases, with 18 bases between the two germline ends. CDR3 protein: CASSLGSSLVSGYTF. In DNA form, the CDR3 reads TGTGCCAGCAGTTTGGGGAGCTCCCTCGTAAGTGGCTACACCTTC.

The chain links TRBV28 to TRBJ2-3, with D tentatively TRBD2 (6 bases). CDR1 and CDR2 from the germline V gene are MDHEN and SYDVKM. Trimming removed 7 bases from V and 14 bases from J, with 13 bases in between. The CDR3 sequence is 10 residues long. The CDR3 nucleotides read TGTGCCAGCATGGCGGGACGTTTGTATTTT. It codes for CASMAGRLYF.

This chain uses TRBV6-5 with TRBJ2-2; no firm D call. CDR1 MNHEY and CDR2 SVGAGI come from the germline V gene. The CDR3 extends over 14 amino acids. The germline V and J ends were trimmed by 2 bases and 0 bases, with 4 bases remaining between them. CDR3 in amino acids: CASSYLPNTGELFF. The DNA of the CDR3 is TGTGCCAGCAGTTACCTCCCGAACACCGGGGAGCTGTTTTTT.

The rearrangement links TRBV2 to TRBJ2-7, with 7 positions matching TRBD2. J gave up 7 bases and V 8 bases, and 14 bases lay outside the gene matches. The CDR3 extends over 14 amino acids. CDR1 is SNHLY, CDR2 FYNNEI, per germline. The CDR3 sequence is CASWLAEALREQYF. The DNA for the CDR3 is TGTGCCAGCTGGCTAGCGGAGGCTCTTAGGGAGCAGTACTTC. Combining the CDR3 with reference TRBV2 and TRBJ2-7 gives the whole variable domain EPEVTQTPSHQVTQMGQEVILRCVPISNHLYFYWYRQILGQKVEFLVSFYNNEISEKSEIFDDQFSVERPDGSNFTLKIRSTKLEDSAMYFCASWLAEALREQYFGPGTRLTVT.

The CDR3 sequence is CASIQGSTEAFF. In DNA form, the CDR3 reads TGCGCCAGCATACAGGGATCAACTGAAGCTTTCTTT. V and J are TRBV10-1 and TRBJ1-1, with a tentative D call TRBD1 (6 bases). CDR1 is WNHNN, CDR2 SYGVQD, per germline (reference sequence). Trimming left V 7 bases short and J 5 bases short, with 11 bases between. This CDR3 has 12 amino acids.

The chain combines TRBV18 with TRBJ2-1, with no clear D. This CDR3 has 17 amino acids. From germline, CDR1 is KGHSH and CDR2 LQKENI. The ends were cut back, 6 bases at V and 0 bases at J, with 18 bases in the middle. The CDR3, as DNA: TGTGCCAGCTCCCATGTCAGTTCATCGAGCTCCTACAATGAGCAGTTCTTC. Translation: CASSHVSSSSSYNEQFF.

The chain couples TRBV7-6 to TRBJ2-2; a weak D match, TRBD2 (6 bases). The V gene lost 5 bases and the J gene lost 3 bases, with 16 bases spanning the gap. CDR3 size: 16 residues. Germline V gives CDR1 SGHVS, CDR2 FNYEAQ. Written as DNA, the CDR3 is TGTGCCAGCAGCCCAACCAAGCGGGTGGACACCGGGGAGCTGTTTTTT. Amino acid sequence: CASSPTKRVDTGELFF.

This clone was seen only a few times. This rearrangement joins TRBV6-6 to TRBJ2-7, with TRBD1 matching over 8 bases. CDR1 is MNHNY, CDR2 SVGAGI, per germline (reference sequence). CDR3 length: 14 residues. Unmatched junction bases numbered 6, after V lost 6 bases and J lost 2 bases. The CDR3 DNA reads as TGTGCCAGCAGAAGGACAGGGAGGACCTACGAGCAGTACTTC. Translation: CASRRTGRTYEQYF.

This chain joins TRBV19 and TRBJ2-5; TRBD1 matches 7 bases. The J call may be mistaken, given a closer DNA end match to TRBJ2-7. The CDR3 length is 14 residues. Germline V gene lookup returns CDR1 LNHDA and CDR2 SQIVND (reference sequence). CDR3 residues: CASSRGTGSYEQYF. For the CDR3, the DNA is TGTGCCAGTAGCAGGGGGACGGGTTCCTACGAGCAGTACTTC.

This clone was seen just once. V is TRBV9 and J is TRBJ2-7; D may be TRBD2 (5 bases). The CDR3 is made up of 16 amino acids. With 3 bases removed from V and 7 bases from J, the gap between germline ends came to 23 bases. Germline lookup yields CDR1 SGDLS and CDR2 YYNGEE. CDR3 DNA: TGTGCCAGCAGCGCAGACTCAGCGGCCTGGTCGGGGGAGCAGTACTTC. Amino acids: CASSADSAAWSGEQYF.

The chain carries TRBV7-8 and TRBJ2-5, with 12 bases that match TRBD1. The better agreement between TRBJ2-7 and the DNA end casts doubt on the J call. Per the germline V gene, CDR1 is SGHVS and CDR2 is FQNEAQ. This CDR3 spans 15 amino acids. CDR3 protein: CASSFRDRGLYEQYF. Written as DNA, the CDR3 is TGTGCCAGCAGCTTCCGGGACAGGGGGCTCTACGAGCAGTACTTC.

The chain has TRBV28 and TRBJ2-1; D is ambiguous. Trimming removed 4 bases from V and 5 bases from J, with 6 bases in between. The CDR3 is 12 amino acids. Germline V lookup: CDR1 MDHEN, CDR2 SYDVKM. CDR3 protein: CASSSGHNEQFF. The CDR3 DNA reads TGTGCCAGCAGTTCGGGCCACAATGAGCAGTTCTTC.

The gene calls are TRBV5-6 and TRBJ2-7; tentatively, D is TRBD2 (6 bases). Germline CDR1 is SGHDT and CDR2 is YYEEEE. There are 15 residues in the CDR3. V dropped 1 base and J dropped 6 bases, with 17 bases sitting between them. The CDR3 loop reads CASSLFDGSYSEQYF. Written as DNA, the CDR3 is TGTGCCAGCAGCTTGTTCGACGGGAGTTACTCCGAGCAGTACTTC.

The rearrangement links TRBV10-1 to TRBJ2-1; D is unclear. The CDR3 spans 13 residues. Deletions cut 6 bases from V and 2 bases from J, with 8 bases between. The germline V gene has CDR1 WNHNN and CDR2 SYGVQD (reference sequence). CDR3 loop: CASSRDPYNEQFF. CDR3 DNA: TGCGCCAGCAGCCGTGACCCCTACAATGAGCAGTTCTTC.

This chain joins TRBV29-1 and TRBJ2-5; D perhaps matches TRBD1 (6 bases). The DNA end is more similar to TRBJ2-7, so the J call may be wrong. The CDR3 runs to 12 residues. Germline CDR1 is SQVTM and CDR2 is ANQGSEA. The CDR3 DNA reads as TGCAGCGCCCGGGACACCTCCTACGAGCAGTACTTC. Amino acid sequence: CSARDTSYEQYF.

With respect to this clone: The sample carries other DNA sequences with the same CDR3. This sequence joins TRBV27 and TRBJ2-5; 11 nucleotides line up with TRBD2. Trimming took 4 bases from V and 3 from J; bases not matched to a gene: 1. This CDR3 is built from 14 residues. The germline V gene has CDR1 MNHEY and CDR2 SMNVEV (reference sequence). The CDR3 DNA reads as TGTGCCAGCAGTTCACTAGCGGGAGAAGAGACCCAGTACTTC. Translating it yields CASSSLAGEETQYF.

The CDR3 region is CASSVGSMGSHEQYF. The CDR3 nucleotides are TGTGCCAGCAGCGTAGGAAGTATGGGTTCCCACGAGCAGTACTTC. This chain connects TRBV9 to TRBJ2-7; D gene ambiguous. Germline CDR1 is SGDLS and CDR2 is YYNGEE. The length of the CDR3 is 15 residues. V dropped 0 bases and J dropped 5 bases, with 15 bases sitting between them.

Worth noting for this clone: A read error may be the cause here, since a much bigger clone is one base away. The chain uses TRBV5-1 and TRBJ2-7, with 7 bases that match TRBD1. CDR1 is SGHRS, CDR2 YFSETQ, per germline. CDR3 length: 14 amino acids. DNA of the CDR3: TGCGTCAGCAGCCCGAGGGACAGCAGCTACGAGCAGTACTTC. Protein sequence: CVSSPRDSSYEQYF.

The rearrangement joins TRBV27 to TRBJ2-3; weak D call: TRBD2 (6 bases). CDR1 and CDR2 from the germline V gene are MNHEY and SMNVEV (reference sequence). Trimming removed 8 bases at V and 7 bases at J, with 16 bases between. The CDR3 consists of 13 residues. The CDR3 DNA reads as TGTGCCAGCGGCCCAGCGGGTCCCCATACGCAGTATTTT. Its translation: CASGPAGPHTQYF.

The chain employs TRBV28 and TRBJ2-2; D uncertain. V gave up 2 bases and J gave up 1 base, with 5 bases separating them. Germline CDR1 reads MDHEN; CDR2 reads SYDVKM. This CDR3 is built from 14 residues. CDR3 DNA sequence: TGTGCCAGCAGTTTACAAGGGAACACCGGGGAGCTGTTTTTT. Translating gives CASSLQGNTGELFF.

The gene calls are TRBV19 and TRBJ1-2; D not resolved. The germline V and J ends were trimmed by 11 bases and 5 bases, with 9 bases remaining between them. Germline CDR1 and CDR2: LNHDA and SQIVND (reference sequence). The CDR3 totals 10 residues. The CDR3 is CASAGYGYTF. The CDR3 bases are TGTGCCTCCGCGGGTTATGGCTACACCTTC.

This chain joins TRBV29-1 and TRBJ1-2; 10 bases are a match to TRBD1. J was trimmed by 5 bases and V by 6 bases; bases with no gene match: 15. Germline V gene lookup returns CDR1 SQVTM and CDR2 ANQGSEA. This CDR3 has 16 amino acids. The CDR3 nucleotides read TGCAGCGTGGATAGCTTACTGGACAGGGGGATATATGGCTACACCTTC. This translates into CSVDSLLDRGIYGYTF.